These T cell receptor beta chains were read from a single sample in a study of cytomegalovirus exposure and HLA in healthy donors. Libraries were prepared by immunoSEQ multiplex PCR; TCRdb keeps only in-frame clonotypes and omits some of them. The sample consists of some 160,000 clones, 88% of them appearing once. The sample consisted of PBMCs. The receptors here all came from a man in his late teens or twenties in good health and CMV-seronegative. Each CDR3 is given without its conserved first and last residue. Each record gives: V gene, clone size, J gene, CDR3 protein. The size entry is marked missing in some rows and otherwise reads once, few, many or a size class.

v_gene: TRBV9; abundance: NA; j_gene: TRBJ2-3; CDR3aa: ASSVGVSGSSDTQY
v_gene: TRBV7-8; abundance: few; j_gene: TRBJ1-2; CDR3aa: ASSLAELGQGADYGYT
v_gene: TRBV10-3; abundance: once; j_gene: TRBJ1-1; CDR3aa: AICADISHTEAF
v_gene: TRBV4-1; abundance: NA; j_gene: TRBJ1-4; CDR3aa: ASSQVPHRDEKLF
v_gene: TRBV7-6; abundance: NA; j_gene: TRBJ2-7; CDR3aa: ASSLVVAGGTGEQY
v_gene: TRBV28; abundance: NA; j_gene: TRBJ1-2; CDR3aa: ASTRLRFSTSNYGYT
v_gene: TRBV5-6; abundance: NA; j_gene: TRBJ2-7; CDR3aa: ASSRGLYEQY
v_gene: TRBV9; abundance: NA; j_gene: TRBJ1-4; CDR3aa: ASSVEGVTNEKLF
v_gene: TRBV4-1; abundance: NA; j_gene: TRBJ1-2; CDR3aa: ASSPVTTGGYT
v_gene: TRBV18; abundance: NA; j_gene: TRBJ2-5; CDR3aa: ASSPRKGLETQY
v_gene: TRBV5-1; abundance: NA; j_gene: TRBJ2-7; CDR3aa: ASSTTGTGPYEQY